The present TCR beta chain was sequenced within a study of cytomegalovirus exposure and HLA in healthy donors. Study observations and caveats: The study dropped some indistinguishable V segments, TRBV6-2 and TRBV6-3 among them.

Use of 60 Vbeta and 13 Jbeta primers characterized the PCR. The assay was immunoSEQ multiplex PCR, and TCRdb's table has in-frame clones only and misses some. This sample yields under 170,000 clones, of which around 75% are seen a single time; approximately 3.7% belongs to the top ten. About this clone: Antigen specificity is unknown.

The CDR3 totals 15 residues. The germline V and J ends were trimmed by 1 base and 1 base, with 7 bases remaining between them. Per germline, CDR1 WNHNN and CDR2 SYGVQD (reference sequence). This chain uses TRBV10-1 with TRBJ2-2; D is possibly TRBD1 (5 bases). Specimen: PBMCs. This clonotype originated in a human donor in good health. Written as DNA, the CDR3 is TGCGCCAGCAGTGAGTGGACATTGAACACCGGGGAGCTGTTTTTT. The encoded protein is CASSEWTLNTGELFF.